The clone carrying this T cell receptor beta chain was counted a few times. Its specificity is unknown. PCR involved 60 Vbeta and 13 Jbeta primers. Assay used: immunoSEQ multiplex PCR; TCRdb lists only in-frame clones, some missing. The table has some 110,000 clones, around 75% seen once. This record comes from a study of cytomegalovirus exposure and HLA in healthy donors. Study-wide results and caveats: Researchers catalogued approximately 170 TCR beta chains as cytomegalovirus-associated. Most TCR beta V segments were productive about 87% or about 30% of the time in an earlier analysis.

CDR3 size: 16 residues. V gave up 4 bases and J gave up 8 bases; unmatched junction bases: 14. Germline CDR1 reads SGHDT; CDR2 reads YYEEEE. The chain couples TRBV5-6 to TRBJ1-4; 7 bases map to TRBD1. The TCR was taken from a man between 35 and 55 years old in good health and CMV-seronegative. Sequencing used PBMCs. CDR3 DNA sequence: TGTGCCAGCAGCCGCCAAGGACAGGTTATAGAAGAAAAACTGTTTTTT. It yields the protein CASSRQGQVIEEKLFF. The full variable domain, its missing parts supplied by reference TRBV5-6 and TRBJ1-4, is DAGVTQSPTHLIKTRGQQVTLRCSPKSGHDTVSWYQQALGQGPQFIFQYYEEEERQRGNFPDRFSGHQFPNYSSELNVNALLLGDSALYLCASSRQGQVIEEKLFFGSGTQLSVL.